This entry concerns a single T cell receptor beta chain. Assay: immunoSEQ multiplex PCR; the TCRdb copy retains only in-frame clones and omits some. The sample records 200,000 to 300,000 clones, 85% to 90% being singletons. The sample comes from a study of blood T cell repertoires in COVID-19. Germline lookup yields CDR1 SQVTM and CDR2 ANQGSEA. Trimming removed 0 bases at V and 4 bases at J, with 9 bases between. The CDR3 loop spans 13 amino acids. The receptor's source is a woman aged 40 to 50 who had recovered from COVID-19. Sample: peripheral blood. The V and J genes are TRBV29-1 and TRBJ1-1; D not resolved. CDR3 in DNA: TGCAGCGTTGAAGATCGGGGTTCCACTGAAGCTTTCTTT. The encoded protein is CSVEDRGSTEAFF.